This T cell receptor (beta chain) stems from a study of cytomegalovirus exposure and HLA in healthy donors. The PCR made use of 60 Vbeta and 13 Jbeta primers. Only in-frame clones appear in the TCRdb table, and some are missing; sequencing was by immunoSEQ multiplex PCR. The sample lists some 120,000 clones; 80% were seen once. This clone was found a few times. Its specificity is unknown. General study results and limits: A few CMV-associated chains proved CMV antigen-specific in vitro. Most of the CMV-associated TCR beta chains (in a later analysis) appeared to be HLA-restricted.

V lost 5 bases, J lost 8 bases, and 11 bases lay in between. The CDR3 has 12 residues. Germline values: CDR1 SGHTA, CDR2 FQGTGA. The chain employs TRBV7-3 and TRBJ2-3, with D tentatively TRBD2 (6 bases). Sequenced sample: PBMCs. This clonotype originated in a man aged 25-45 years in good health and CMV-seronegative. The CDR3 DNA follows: TGTGCCAGCAGCCCTGGGGGGAGTACGCAGTATTTT. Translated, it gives CASSPGGSTQYF.